This T cell receptor (beta chain) stems from a study of T cells in Graves' hyperthyroidism and ophthalmopathy. The source material, RNA transcripts, was used to amplify TCR beta CDR3 regions. An initial round of RT-PCR targeting the TCR CDR3 relied on the HTBI primer set. MiXCR, run by TCRdb on the multiplex PCR reads, gives a single entry per CDR3 protein. The table has about 500,000 distinct CDR3 sequences, about an eighth seen once. Study-level findings and limits: Most thyroid clonotypes that were expanded above 0.001 also turned up in blood. From stable hyperthyroidism, ophthalmopathy was set apart by a 13 V-J model.

Many counts were recorded for this clonotype. Its antigen is unidentified. This CDR3 has 11 amino acids. CDR1 is SGHAT and CDR2 is FQNNGV in the germline V gene. The V and J ends lost 7 bases and 4 bases respectively, with 8 bases between them. The receptor comes from a woman aged 18-35 years with Graves' hyperthyroidism. The source material was blood. The chain links TRBV11-2 to TRBJ2-7; possibly TRBD1 for D (6 bases). As DNA, the CDR3 is TGTGCCAGCAAACAGGGTTACGAGCAGTACTTC. It specifies CASKQGYEQYF.